This T cell receptor (beta chain) was captured in a study of cytomegalovirus exposure and HLA in healthy donors. The PCR was carried out with 60 Vbeta primers and 13 Jbeta primers. TCRdb's table, derived via immunoSEQ multiplex PCR, lists solely in-frame clones and lacks some. This repertoire includes about 130,000 clones. Per germline, CDR1 MNHEY and CDR2 SVGAGI. There are 13 residues in the CDR3. Trimming cost V 0 bases and J 2 bases, with 4 bases left between them. This TCR derives from a woman aged 40 to 50 in good health and CMV-seronegative. The chain is built from TRBV6-5 and TRBJ2-5; D gene unclear. The sequencing input was PBMCs. The CDR3 region has the DNA TGTGCCAGCAGTTACTCCTTTCAAGAGACCCAGTACTTC. Translation gives CASSYSFQETQYF.